Shown below are 22 T cell receptor beta chains from a single sample sequenced in a study of blood T cell repertoires in COVID-19. Sequencing used immunoSEQ multiplex PCR; TCRdb keeps in-frame clones, though not all of them. The sample has approximately 220,000 clones; roughly 85% are singletons. Sequencing was done on a sample of PBMCs or T cells enriched from blood (not recorded which). Receptor source: a middle-aged woman who had been exposed to COVID-19.

This clone was seen a single time. CDR3 sequence: CASSRGQGDTEAFF. CDR3 nucleotide sequence: TGTGCCAGCAGTCGCGGACAGGGGGACACTGAAGCTTTCTTT. The V gene is TRBV5-6, the J gene TRBJ1-1; 10 bases are a match to TRBD1. The CDR3 length is 14 residues. Germline CDR1 and CDR2: SGHDT and YYEEEE. Trimming took 5 bases from V and 3 from J; bases not matched to a gene: 4.

This clone was counted only a few times. The J gene is TRBJ2-7, the V gene TRBV5-5; weak D call: TRBD1 (6 bases). V was cut by 0 bases and J by 6 bases, with 10 bases left in between. Germline V gene sequence: CDR1 SGHKS, CDR2 YYEKEE (reference sequence). The CDR3 contains 13 residues. For the CDR3, the DNA is TGTGCCAGCAGCTTGGAGGGACAATCCGAGCAGTACTTC. This codes for CASSLEGQSEQYF.

The chain recombines TRBV19 with TRBJ2-1; 11 positions match TRBD2. The CDR3 consists of 13 residues. Germline-derived CDR1 and CDR2 are LNHDA and SQIVND (reference sequence). The junction had 2 bases not matched to a gene; V was cut back by 8 bases and J by 5 bases. The CDR3 bases are TGTGCCAGTGGGGGACTAGCGGACAATGAGCAGTTCTTC. It is translated as CASGGLADNEQFF.

The rearrangement links TRBV19 to TRBJ2-5; tentatively, D is TRBD2 (5 bases). Between the trimmed V and J ends, which lost 8 bases and 5 bases, there was a span of 21 bases. Per the germline V gene, CDR1 is LNHDA and CDR2 is SQIVND (reference sequence). This CDR3 spans 15 amino acids. The CDR3 region has the DNA TGTGCCAGTGGACGGGGAGAGGCCCACCTTGAGACCCAGTACTTC. As protein: CASGRGEAHLETQYF.

CDR3 DNA: TGCGCCAGTACCGGGACAGGGGGCGCCGGGGAGCTGTTTTTT. Translation: CASTGTGGAGELFF. The chain uses TRBV5-1 and TRBJ2-2; 12 nucleotides align to TRBD1. V dropped 8 bases and J dropped 6; count of bases not matched to a gene: 5. Germline V lookup: CDR1 SGHRS, CDR2 YFSETQ. The CDR3 is made up of 14 amino acids.

The genes are TRBV2 and TRBJ1-3; D is unresolved. Trimming left V 4 bases short and J 1 base short, with 5 bases between. This CDR3 has 13 amino acids. The germline V gene encodes CDR1 SNHLY and CDR2 FYNNEI. The DNA of the CDR3 is TGTGCCAGCAGTGGGGAGTCTGGAAACACCATATATTTT. It yields the protein CASSGESGNTIYF.

The V and J genes are TRBV30 and TRBJ1-5; 11 positions match TRBD1. The CDR3 is 15 amino acids. Germline V gene data show CDR1 as GTSNPN and CDR2 as SVGIG (reference sequence). Germline trimming cut 3 bases from V and 5 bases from J; bases unmatched to any gene: 6. The CDR3 loop is CAWRRTGGNDQPQHF. The DNA for the CDR3 is TGTGCCTGGAGGAGGACAGGGGGCAACGATCAGCCCCAGCATTTT.

This rearrangement joins TRBV3-1 (or the pseudogene TRBV3-2) to TRBJ1-2; D is uncertain. Germline V CDR1 and CDR2: LGHDT, YNNKEL (reference sequence). The CDR3 has 13 residues. The V and J ends lost 0 bases and 4 bases respectively, with 6 bases between them. CDR3 sequence (DNA): TGTGCCAGCAGCCAAGATGTTATCTATGGCTACACCTTC. Translated, it gives CASSQDVIYGYTF.

V gene TRBV19 combines with J gene TRBJ1-1; 7 nucleotides match TRBD1. The germline V gene encodes CDR1 LNHDA and CDR2 SQIVND (reference sequence). CDR3 length equals 15 residues. The J segment lost 0 bases and the V segment lost 7 bases, leaving 8 bases of the junction unmatched. The CDR3: CASNTGETMNTEAFF. The CDR3 DNA sequence: TGTGCCAGTAACACAGGGGAGACGATGAACACTGAAGCTTTCTTT.

The V call is TRBV11-3, the J call TRBJ1-1, with D possibly being TRBD1 (5 bases). CDR3 length: 14 amino acids. Germline-derived CDR1 and CDR2 are SGHNT and YENEEA. Trimming left V 4 bases short and J 1 base short, with 10 bases between. As DNA, the CDR3 is TGTGCCAGCAGCTCCCAGGGATCGAACACTGAAGCTTTCTTT. Translation: CASSSQGSNTEAFF. Using reference TRBV11-3 and TRBJ1-1 for the parts outside the CDR3, the full variable domain is EAGVVQSPRYKIIEKKQPVAFWCNPISGHNTLYWYLQNLGQGPELLIRYENEEAVDDSQLPKDRFSAERLKGVDSTLKIQPAELGDSAVYLCASSSQGSNTEAFFGQGTRLTVV.

The J gene is TRBJ1-6, the V gene TRBV27; a weak D match, TRBD1 (6 bases). Per germline, CDR1 MNHEY and CDR2 SMNVEV (reference sequence). There are 18 residues in the CDR3. Trimming took 5 bases from V and 8 from J, leaving 25 bases between them. DNA for the CDR3: TGTGCCAGCAGTGGAAGTTTTAAGAGGGGGATTTTTTATTCACCCCTCCACTTT. Translated: CASSGSFKRGIFYSPLHF.

The J gene is TRBJ1-2, the V gene TRBV27; maybe TRBD1 (6 bases). Trimming took 5 bases from V and 4 from J, leaving 11 bases between them. The CDR3 is 13 amino acids. Germline assignment: CDR1 MNHEY and CDR2 SMNVEV (reference sequence). CDR3 region: CASSPTGVYGYTF. In nucleotides, the CDR3 is TGTGCCAGCAGTCCGACAGGAGTCTATGGCTACACCTTC.

The chain carries TRBV5-5 and TRBJ2-2; 10 bases match TRBD1. CDR1 is SGHKS, CDR2 YYEKEE, per germline (reference sequence). The CDR3 is made up of 15 amino acids. The trim removed 3 bases at V and 5 bases at J, leaving 4 bases unmatched. CDR3 sequence: CASSSGQGGTGELFF. DNA of the CDR3: TGTGCCAGCAGCTCCGGACAGGGGGGTACCGGGGAGCTGTTTTTT.

As concerns this clone: Distinct nucleotide sequences in the sample also encode this CDR3. The J gene is TRBJ2-7, the V gene TRBV12-3 or TRBV12-4; 10 bases fit TRBD1. Trimming took 8 bases from V and 5 from J; bases not matched to a gene: 6. CDR3 length equals 13 residues. The CDR3 protein is CASSRTGGNEQYF. Written as DNA, the CDR3 is TGTGCCAGCTCCCGGACAGGGGGGAACGAGCAGTACTTC.

This clone showed up just a few times. The V gene is TRBV28, the J gene TRBJ1-2; 7 nucleotides match TRBD1. CDR3 length: 14 residues. CDR1 is MDHEN, CDR2 SYDVKM, per germline. V was pared by 6 bases and J by 8 bases, with 12 bases of the junction left unmatched. CDR3 nucleotides: TGTGCCAGCAGCTCCCAGACAGGGTTGAGGGGCTACACCTTC. Translation: CASSSQTGLRGYTF.

The J gene is TRBJ2-1, the V gene TRBV7-8, with D possibly TRBD1 on 9 matching bases. Germline V gene lookup returns CDR1 SGHVS and CDR2 FQNEAQ. V lost 5 bases and J 3 bases, leaving 20 bases between the germline ends. There are 17 residues in the CDR3. For the CDR3, the DNA is TGTGCCAGCAGCCCGGGAGGGGGGGACAGGGTCTACAATGAGCAGTTCTTC. This encodes CASSPGGGDRVYNEQFF.

This chain links TRBV7-3 with TRBJ1-1, with TRBD1 as a possible D gene (5 bases). Looked up from germline, CDR1 is SGHTA and CDR2 is FQGTGA. V lost 5 bases and J lost 3, with 13 bases in between. This CDR3 region has 14 residues. CDR3 sequence: CASSPLGGDTEAFF. The CDR3 region has the DNA TGTGCCAGCAGCCCCCTCGGGGGAGACACTGAAGCTTTCTTT.

V gene TRBV29-1 combines with J gene TRBJ1-3; a weak D match, TRBD1 (6 bases). CDR3 length: 12 residues. CDR1 and CDR2 from the germline V gene are SQVTM and ANQGSEA. The V end lost 7 bases, the J end lost 4 bases, and 11 bases lay between the germline ends. The CDR3, as DNA: TGCAGCGCCTCTGGACAGGGAAACACCATATATTTT. It translates to CSASGQGNTIYF.

This clone was seen once. CDR3 in amino acids: CAIGSGQGRRAGNTIYF. The CDR3 bases are TGTGCCATCGGCTCGGGACAGGGGCGGAGGGCTGGAAACACCATATATTTT. V usage is TRBV10-3 and J usage is TRBJ1-3, with 10 bases fitting TRBD1. Trimming took 8 bases from V and 2 from J; bases not matched to a gene: 12. Germline CDR1 is ENHRY and CDR2 is SYGVKD. The CDR3 length is 17 residues.

The genes are TRBV7-8 and TRBJ1-1, with 9 bases identical to TRBD1. CDR1 and CDR2 from the germline V gene are SGHVS and FQNEAQ. There are 13 residues in the CDR3. J gave up 10 bases and V 0 bases, and 3 bases lay outside the gene matches. The CDR3 reads CASSLAPTGGAFF. The CDR3 coding sequence is TGTGCCAGCAGCTTAGCTCCGACAGGGGGAGCTTTCTTT. The variable domain in full, completed from reference TRBV7-8 and TRBJ1-1, reads GAGVSQSPRYKVAKRGQDVALRCDPISGHVSLFWYQQALGQGPEFLTYFQNEAQLDKSGLPSDRFFAERPEGSVSTLKIQRTQQEDSAVYLCASSLAPTGGAFFGQGTRLTVV.

This clone was recorded once. The chain joins TRBV6-2 or TRBV6-3 to TRBJ1-5, with 7 bases fitting TRBD1. V shed 5 bases and J 2 bases; nucleotides not matched to a gene: 3. CDR3 length: 14 residues. Germline V gives CDR1 MNHEY, CDR2 SVGEGT. The CDR3 here is CASSQQGGNQPQHF. DNA of the CDR3: TGTGCCAGCAGTCAGCAGGGGGGCAATCAGCCCCAGCATTTT.

This clone was seen a handful of times. The J gene is TRBJ2-5, the V gene TRBV11-2, with 10 bases lining up with TRBD1. After removal of 2 bases from V and 5 bases from J, the junction contained 5 bases not matched to a gene. This CDR3 region has 15 residues. The germline V gene encodes CDR1 SGHAT and CDR2 FQNNGV. CDR3: CASSLSGTGVETQYF. DNA for the CDR3: TGTGCCAGCAGCTTATCCGGGACAGGGGTCGAGACCCAGTACTTC.